This T cell receptor (beta chain) was profiled in a study of spatial heterogeneity in lung cancer. In TCRdb, the 5' RACE reads were re-called with MiXCR into one record per CDR3 protein. The sample carries roughly 9,300 distinct CDR3 sequences, 6.1% recorded once. The CDR3 runs 13 residues. V lost 2 bases and J lost 6, with 8 bases in between. Germline CDR1 and CDR2: MNHEY and SMNVEV (reference sequence). At least ten counts were recorded for this clonotype. Time point here: sample taken at primary tumor resection. This receptor was obtained from a male donor with early-stage non-small cell lung cancer. V is TRBV27 and J is TRBJ2-1; D not certain. The source was normal lung tissue next to the tumor, collected at surgery. The CDR3 spells CASSLTSVNEQFF. The CDR3 DNA follows: TGTGCCAGCAGTTTAACCTCGGTCAATGAGCAGTTCTTC.